The entry below describes one T cell receptor beta chain. In the study's own analysis: Nucleated cell counts were estimated from reference gene primer amplification. TCRdb's table, derived via immunoSEQ multiplex PCR, lists solely in-frame clones and lacks some. V and J calls and clone size are given by that table; D and trimming were obtained from the DNA. Of 70,000 to 80,000 clones listed, about nine tenths are singletons. The sample belongs to a study of blood T cell repertoires in COVID-19. Across the study: Samples representing acute and convalescent COVID-19 were sourced from the United States, Italy and Spain. In each case, the material was cDNA or gDNA derived from T cells, B-cell-depleted T cells, or PBMCs.

CDR1 is SNHLY and CDR2 is FYNNEI in the germline V gene. The CDR3 contains 15 residues. The ends were cut back, 1 base at V and 3 bases at J, with 10 bases in the middle. Material for sequencing was peripheral blood. The sequence was obtained from a woman aged 55 to 70 with acute or convalescent COVID-19. The chain is built from TRBV2 and TRBJ1-5; D might be TRBD1 (6 bases). CDR3 loop: CASSEGGQSNQPQHF. DNA of the CDR3: TGTGCCAGCAGTGAAGGAGGACAGTCCAATCAGCCCCAGCATTTT. Variable domain in full (rest from reference TRBV2 and TRBJ1-5): EPEVTQTPSHQVTQMGQEVILRCVPISNHLYFYWYRQILGQKVEFLVSFYNNEISEKSEIFDDQFSVERPDGSNFTLKIRSTKLEDSAMYFCASSEGGQSNQPQHFGDGTRLSIL.